This T cell receptor (beta chain) is from a study of cytomegalovirus exposure and HLA in healthy donors. The germline gives CDR1 LNHDA, CDR2 SQIVND (reference sequence). With V trimmed by 10 bases and J by 6 bases, 9 bases remained unmatched. CDR3 size: 13 residues. The PCR employed 60 Vbeta primers together with 13 Jbeta primers. Here immunoSEQ multiplex PCR was the method, and the copy in TCRdb shows in-frame clones only, minus some. The sample has 90,000 to 130,000 clones, 75% to 80% seen once; the top ten hold around 1.3%. Study-level points and caveats: Among TCR beta chains of equal frequency, HLA-associated ones were more clonally expanded in a later analysis. Productive rates of about 87% or about 30% were seen for most TCR beta V segments in an earlier analysis.

Of note for this clone: Its antigen is undetermined.

The receptor comes from a woman aged 30 to 39 in good health and CMV-seronegative. Sequenced input: PBMCs. This sequence joins TRBV19 and TRBJ1-5; 7 positions match TRBD1. In nucleotides, the CDR3 is TGTGCCACCGAAGACAGGGTGGGTCAGCCCCAGCATTTT. It yields the protein CATEDRVGQPQHF.